These 21 T cell receptor beta chains originate from one sample sequenced in a study of blood T cell repertoires in COVID-19. Sequencing was performed with immunoSEQ multiplex PCR; in TCRdb, only in-frame clones are kept and a portion is missing. The sample lists some 150,000 clones, about 87% seen once, with 3% to 4% in the top ten. Sequenced material: peripheral blood. These TCRs come from a young man with active or convalescent COVID-19.

CDR3: CASSILGQGQETQYF. DNA of the CDR3: TGTGCCAGTAGTATACTGGGACAGGGACAAGAGACCCAGTACTTC. V and J are TRBV19 and TRBJ2-5; 9 bases agree with TRBD1. Germline CDR1 is LNHDA and CDR2 is SQIVND (reference sequence). J lost 2 bases, V lost 2 bases, and 3 bases had no gene match. The CDR3 runs to 15 residues.

The chain carries TRBV7-8 and TRBJ2-2; D is undetermined. Germline V CDR1 and CDR2: SGHVS, FQNEAQ. Deletions cut 3 bases from V and 7 bases from J, with 3 bases between. The CDR3 length is 11 residues. CDR3 loop: CASSFNGELFF. CDR3 in DNA: TGTGCCAGCAGCTTTAACGGGGAGCTGTTTTTT.

The genes are TRBV11-3 and TRBJ1-1; D ambiguous. V gave up 6 bases and J gave up 11 bases, with 13 bases separating them. The germline V gene encodes CDR1 SGHNT and CDR2 YENEEA. The CDR3 spans 11 residues. In DNA, the CDR3 is TGTGCCAGCAGTTTTCGGGGTGAGGCTTTCTTT. It yields the protein CASSFRGEAFF.

The chain uses TRBV27 and TRBJ2-1; 9 positions agree with TRBD2. CDR1 is MNHEY, CDR2 SMNVEV, per germline (reference sequence). This CDR3 comprises 14 residues. Trimming took 6 bases from V and 4 from J; bases not matched to a gene: 4. CDR3 nucleotides: TGTGCCAGCAGGGTAGCGGGGGATTACAATGAGCAGTTCTTC. Protein product: CASRVAGDYNEQFF.

The genes are TRBV7-8 and TRBJ1-3, with a weak D call TRBD1 (6 bases). CDR1 SGHVS and CDR2 FQNEAQ come from the germline V gene. The CDR3 is made up of 16 amino acids. The V end was cut by 6 bases, the J end by 2 bases, with 17 bases between. CDR3 in amino acids: CASSYPNTGTGNTIYF. The DNA of the CDR3 is TGTGCCAGCAGTTACCCGAATACAGGGACTGGAAACACCATATATTTT.

V gene TRBV5-1 combines with J gene TRBJ2-5, with D perhaps matching TRBD1 (7 bases). Trimming left V 2 bases short and J 4 bases short, with 15 bases between. The CDR3 loop spans 15 amino acids. Germline V gene data show CDR1 as SGHRS and CDR2 as YFSETQ. For the CDR3, the DNA is TGCGCCAGCAGCTTTTATGGGACAGCGGGAGAGACCCAGTACTTC. It is translated as CASSFYGTAGETQYF.

V usage is TRBV7-9 and J usage is TRBJ1-5; 8 positions agree with TRBD1. Germline CDR1 SEHNR, CDR2 FQNEAQ (reference sequence). Trimming removed 5 bases from V and 3 bases from J; junction bases left unmatched: 9. There are 16 residues in the CDR3. The CDR3 loop is CASSQADRGANQPQHF. In nucleotides, the CDR3 is TGTGCCAGCAGCCAGGCAGACAGGGGCGCCAATCAGCCCCAGCATTTT. Complete variable domain (other parts from reference TRBV7-9 and TRBJ1-5): DTGVSQNPRHKITKRGQNVTFRCDPISEHNRLYWYRQTLGQGPEFLTYFQNEAQLEKSRLLSDRFSAERPKGSFSTLEIQRTEQGDSAMYLCASSQADRGANQPQHFGDGTRLSIL.

The rearrangement uses TRBV30 and TRBJ2-3, with TRBD2 identical over 14 bases. Germline assignment: CDR1 GTSNPN and CDR2 SVGIG (reference sequence). Trimming at V came to 6 bases and at J to 5 bases, leaving 10 bases not matched to a gene. The CDR3 sequence is 16 residues long. DNA of the CDR3: TGTGCCTGCGTCTTTACGGGACTAGCGGGAGTAGATACGCAGTATTTT. It is translated as CACVFTGLAGVDTQYF.

V is TRBV5-8 and J is TRBJ2-2; tentative D call: TRBD1 (6 bases). CDR1 is SGHTS and CDR2 is YDEGEE in the germline V gene. V lost 6 bases and J 1 base, leaving 16 bases between the germline ends. The CDR3 loop spans 16 amino acids. The chain's CDR3 is CASNSDRKKNTGELFF. CDR3 in DNA: TGTGCCAGCAATTCTGACAGGAAGAAGAACACCGGGGAGCTGTTTTTT.

The chain recombines TRBV9 with TRBJ2-1, with D possibly TRBD2 on 6 matching bases. Germline lookup yields CDR1 SGDLS and CDR2 YYNGEE. Trimming took 5 bases from V and 3 from J, leaving 18 bases between them. The CDR3 has 16 amino acids. CDR3 in amino acids: CASSRRYGRVYNEQFF. In nucleotides, the CDR3 is TGTGCCAGCAGTCGTAGATACGGGAGAGTCTACAATGAGCAGTTCTTC.

The chain is built from TRBV7-9 and TRBJ2-5; D possibly corresponds to TRBD2 (6 bases). There are 14 residues in the CDR3. Germline lookup yields CDR1 SEHNR and CDR2 FQNEAQ (reference sequence). Trimming shortened V by 5 bases and J by 4 bases, and 14 bases separated the two germline ends. The CDR3: CASSRRLDRETQYF. The DNA of the CDR3 is TGTGCCAGCAGCCGAAGACTAGATCGAGAGACCCAGTACTTC.

The chain has TRBV5-4 and TRBJ2-1, with TRBD2 identical over 9 bases. After removal of 3 bases from V and 0 bases from J, the junction contained 7 bases not matched to a gene. Germline V lookup: CDR1 SGHNT, CDR2 YYREEE (reference sequence). The CDR3 consists of 17 residues. DNA for the CDR3: TGTGCCAGCAGCTCCCGACTAGCGGCCATCTCCTACAATGAGCAGTTCTTC. Protein product: CASSSRLAAISYNEQFF. The complete variable domain, with remaining parts taken from reference TRBV5-4 and TRBJ2-1, reads ETGVTQSPTHLIKTRGQQVTLRCSSQSGHNTVSWYQQALGQGPQFIFQYYREEENGRGNFPPRFSGLQFPNYSSELNVNALELDDSALYLCASSSRLAAISYNEQFFGPGTRLTVL.

J is TRBJ1-3 and V is TRBV27; D gene unclear. V shed 6 bases and J shed 1 base, with 13 bases lying between them. The length of the CDR3 is 15 residues. Per the germline V gene, CDR1 is MNHEY and CDR2 is SMNVEV (reference sequence). The CDR3 region is CASSPTRESGNTIYF. For the CDR3, the DNA is TGTGCCAGCAGCCCTACCCGGGAATCTGGAAACACCATATATTTT.

The J gene is TRBJ2-7, the V gene TRBV19, with 8 bases lining up with TRBD1. The CDR3 length is 15 residues. Trimming removed 1 base from V and 4 bases from J; junction bases left unmatched: 6. The germline CDR1 and CDR2 sequences are LNHDA and SQIVND (reference sequence). The CDR3 here is CASSIGTGSSYEQYF. The CDR3 DNA is TGTGCCAGTAGTATAGGGACAGGGTCCTCGTACGAGCAGTACTTC.

This clone was counted between two and nine times. This chain uses TRBV2 with TRBJ2-7, with 10 bases identical to TRBD1. V trimming: 10 bases; J trimming: 2 bases; junction bases outside the gene matches: 14. This CDR3 contains 16 residues. Per germline, CDR1 SNHLY and CDR2 FYNNEI. The CDR3 loop reads CAITKTRDRGTYEQYV. CDR3 DNA: TGTGCCATTACAAAAACCCGGGACAGGGGTACCTACGAGCAGTACGTC.

CDR3 loop: CASSEGPSTDTQYF. Here the CDR3 DNA reads TGTGCCAGCAGTGAGGGCCCTAGCACAGATACGCAGTATTTT. The genes are TRBV6-4 and TRBJ2-3; unclear D gene. The CDR3 length is 14 residues. The V end was cut by 3 bases, the J end by 0 bases, with 7 bases between. Germline V lookup: CDR1 MRHNA, CDR2 SNTAGT.

The chain joins TRBV19 to TRBJ2-2; 7 bases are shared with TRBD2. This CDR3 contains 17 residues. The germline V gene encodes CDR1 LNHDA and CDR2 SQIVND (reference sequence). The V segment lost 1 base and the J segment 3 bases; nucleotides outside the gene matches: 8. CDR3 sequence reads: CASSIARTRGYTGELFF. Written as DNA, the CDR3 is TGTGCCAGTAGTATAGCGCGGACTAGAGGTTACACCGGGGAGCTGTTTTTT.

The rearrangement uses TRBV30 and TRBJ2-7; D is unclear. V was cut by 8 bases and J by 1 base, with 9 bases left in between. This CDR3 comprises 11 residues. Germline CDR1 reads GTSNPN; CDR2 reads SVGIG (reference sequence). CDR3 nucleotides: TGTGCCATGTCCAGTTCCTACGAGCAGTACTTC. Translating gives CAMSSSYEQYF.

The chain carries TRBV5-1 and TRBJ2-7, with 8 positions matching TRBD1. Germline V gives CDR1 SGHRS, CDR2 YFSETQ. The trim removed 4 bases at V and 6 bases at J, leaving 9 bases unmatched. The CDR3 runs to 14 residues. CDR3 in DNA: TGCGCCAGCAGCCTGGGATACGGGACAGGCGAGCAGTACTTC. This sequence encodes CASSLGYGTGEQYF.

The chain combines TRBV7-9 with TRBJ2-5; D is undetermined. Germline V lookup: CDR1 SEHNR, CDR2 FQNEAQ (reference sequence). There are 15 residues in the CDR3. V was clipped by 1 base and J by 4 bases, with 13 bases between them. The CDR3 DNA follows: TGTGCCAGCAGCTTAGGATTCCGGAGTCCAGAGACCCAGTACTTC. It codes for CASSLGFRSPETQYF.

The chain combines TRBV28 with TRBJ1-4; D gene uncertain. The CDR3 contains 13 residues. V shed 4 bases and J shed 12 bases, with 15 bases lying between them. Germline loops: CDR1 MDHEN, CDR2 SYDVKM. Written as DNA, the CDR3 is TGTGCCAGCAGTTACCCCCGGGGAGAGGAACTGTTTTTT. This sequence encodes CASSYPRGEELFF. The complete variable domain, with remaining parts taken from reference TRBV28 and TRBJ1-4, reads DVKVTQSSRYLVKRTGEKVFLECVQDMDHENMFWYRQDPGLGLRLIYFSYDVKMKEKGDIPEGYSVSREKKERFSLILESASTNQTSMYLCASSYPRGEELFFGSGTQLSVL.